These 10 T cell receptor beta chains were sequenced from one sample in a study of cytomegalovirus exposure and HLA in healthy donors. PCR was performed using 60 Vbeta and 13 Jbeta primers. Clones were read by immunoSEQ multiplex PCR, and TCRdb kept only the in-frame ones, dropping some. The table records approximately 150,000 clones, roughly 66% of them present only once. Input material: PBMCs. The receptors come from a woman aged 55-75 years in good health and CMV-seronegative.

The chain combines TRBV27 with TRBJ1-1; tentative D call: TRBD1 (6 bases). This CDR3 is built from 13 residues. V dropped 6 bases and J dropped 0 bases, with 8 bases sitting between them. The germline V gene encodes CDR1 MNHEY and CDR2 SMNVEV (reference sequence). The CDR3 is CASSYRVNTEAFF. The CDR3, as DNA: TGTGCCAGCAGCTACAGGGTGAACACTGAAGCTTTCTTT.

The CDR3 nucleotides are TGTGCCAGTAGTACCCACAGGGTCGCCGAAGCTTTCTTT. Protein sequence: CASSTHRVAEAFF. This rearrangement joins TRBV19 to TRBJ1-1; D is possibly TRBD1 (6 bases). The germline V gene encodes CDR1 LNHDA and CDR2 SQIVND (reference sequence). Trimming removed 4 bases at V and 8 bases at J, with 14 bases between. The CDR3 loop spans 13 amino acids.

The CDR3 nucleotides are TGCGCCAGCAGCCAAGAGGTCAGGGGGTTCAAATTCTTC. Protein sequence: CASSQEVRGFKFF. The V gene is TRBV4-3, the J gene TRBJ2-1, with TRBD1 matching 7 bases. J gave up 16 bases and V 0 bases, and 9 bases lay outside the gene matches. Germline assignment: CDR1 LGHNA and CDR2 YSLEER. The CDR3 has 13 residues.

This chain connects TRBV5-1 to TRBJ2-7; 8 nucleotides line up with TRBD1. The CDR3 has 14 amino acids. The V gene's germline CDR1 is SGHRS and CDR2 YFSETQ. The trim removed 3 bases at V and 0 bases at J, leaving 2 bases unmatched. CDR3 protein: CASSWTGSSYEQYF. The CDR3 DNA reads TGCGCCAGCAGCTGGACAGGGAGCTCCTACGAGCAGTACTTC.

There are a few counts of this clone. One end of the junction fails to match germline, which may point to a read error. The chain links TRBV6-1 to TRBJ2-7; possibly TRBD1 for D (5 bases). The length of the CDR3 is 10 residues. Germline assignment: CDR1 MNHNS and CDR2 SASEGT. CDR3 coding DNA: TGTGCCAGCAGTGAGGGGCGGCCCTCCTTC. It specifies CASSEGRPSF.

This clone was seen once. This chain's CDR3 is CASSQGVDRTYNYGYTF. CDR3 nucleotides: TGCGCCAGCAGCCAGGGGGTAGACAGGACTTATAACTATGGCTACACCTTC. The rearrangement links TRBV4-3 to TRBJ1-2; maybe TRBD1 (6 bases). V lost 3 bases to trimming and J lost 1 base, with 18 bases between them. Germline V lookup: CDR1 LGHNA, CDR2 YSLEER. CDR3 size: 17 residues.

The chain employs TRBV5-1 and TRBJ2-2, with 8 bases fitting TRBD1. Germline values: CDR1 SGHRS, CDR2 YFSETQ. The CDR3 covers 14 residues. V lost 0 bases, J lost 5 bases, and 0 bases stayed unmatched. The CDR3 protein is CASSLGQGTGELFF. Written as DNA, the CDR3 is TGCGCCAGCAGCTTGGGACAGGGGACCGGGGAGCTGTTTTTT.

The rearrangement joins TRBV19 to TRBJ2-5; 13 bases align to TRBD2. The V gene end was trimmed by 4 bases and the J gene end by 2 bases; junction bases not matched to a gene: 4. The CDR3 loop spans 16 amino acids. Germline assignment: CDR1 LNHDA and CDR2 SQIVND (reference sequence). The CDR3 spells CASSTTSGRTQETQYF. The CDR3 region has the DNA TGTGCCAGTAGTACGACTAGCGGGAGGACGCAAGAGACCCAGTACTTC. The full variable domain, completed using reference TRBV19 and TRBJ2-5, is DGGITQSPKYLFRKEGQNVTLSCEQNLNHDAMYWYRQDPGQGLRLIYYSQIVNDFQKGDIAEGYSVSREKKESFPLTVTSAQKNPTAFYLCASSTTSGRTQETQYFGPGTRLLVL.

V is TRBV7-2 and J is TRBJ1-5; 7 nucleotides agree with TRBD1. V trimming: 5 bases; J trimming: 7 bases; junction bases outside the gene matches: 8. CDR3 size: 14 residues. Germline V CDR1 and CDR2: SGHTA, FQGNSA. In DNA form, the CDR3 reads TGTGCCAGCAGCCTAGACAGGGAACGCCAGCCCCAGCATTTT. Translated, it gives CASSLDRERQPQHF.

The chain is built from TRBV2 and TRBJ2-5; 14 nucleotides align to TRBD2. This CDR3 is 15 amino acids long. The V gene end was trimmed by 7 bases and the J gene end by 1 base; junction bases not matched to a gene: 2. Germline lookup yields CDR1 SNHLY and CDR2 FYNNEI. CDR3 DNA: TGTGCCAGCAATGGACTAGCGGGGGGCCAAGAGACCCAGTACTTC. Encoded protein: CASNGLAGGQETQYF.